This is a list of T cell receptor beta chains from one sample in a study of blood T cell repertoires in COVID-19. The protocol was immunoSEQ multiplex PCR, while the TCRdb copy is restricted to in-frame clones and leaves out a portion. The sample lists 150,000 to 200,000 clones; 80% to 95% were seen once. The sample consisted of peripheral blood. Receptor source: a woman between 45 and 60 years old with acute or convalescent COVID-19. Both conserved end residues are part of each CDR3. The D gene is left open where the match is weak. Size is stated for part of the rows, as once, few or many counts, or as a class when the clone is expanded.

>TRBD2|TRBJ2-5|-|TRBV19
CASSSPRSGGYQETQYF
TGTGCCAGTAGTAGTCCCCGTAGCGGGGGATACCAAGAGACCCAGTACTTC
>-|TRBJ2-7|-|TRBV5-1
CASSYPGAYEQYF
TGCGCCAGCAGCTACCCGGGGGCCTACGAGCAGTACTTC
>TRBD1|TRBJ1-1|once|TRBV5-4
CASSLVGQGALNTEAFF
TGTGCCAGCAGCTTGGTGGGGCAGGGGGCGCTGAACACTGAAGCTTTCTTT
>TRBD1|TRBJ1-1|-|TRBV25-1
CASSEPDRGLTEAFF
TGTGCCAGCAGTGAACCGGACAGGGGGCTCACTGAAGCTTTCTTT
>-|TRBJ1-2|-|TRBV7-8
CASSSSRGLPYGYTF
TGTGCCAGCAGTTCCTCCAGGGGCCTACCCTATGGCTACACCTTC
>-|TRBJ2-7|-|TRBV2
CASSRVEEQYF
TGTGCCAGCAGCCGGGTGGAGGAGCAGTACTTC
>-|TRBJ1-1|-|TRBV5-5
CASSLVQGKNTEAFF
TGTGCCAGCAGCTTGGTACAGGGAAAGAACACTGAAGCTTTCTTT
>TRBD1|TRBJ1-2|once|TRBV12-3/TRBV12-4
CASSFGTVDYTF
TGTGCCAGCAGTTTCGGGACAGTTGACTACACCTTC
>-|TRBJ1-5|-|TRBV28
CASSFGARNQPQHF
TGTGCCAGCAGTTTTGGGGCGCGCAATCAGCCCCAGCATTTT
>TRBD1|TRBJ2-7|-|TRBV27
CASSLGTGPYEQYF
TGTGCCAGCAGTTTAGGGACAGGCCCCTACGAGCAGTACTTC
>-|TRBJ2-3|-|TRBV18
CASSPRRDSTDTQYF
TGTGCCAGCTCACCACGGCGGGACAGCACAGATACGCAGTATTTT
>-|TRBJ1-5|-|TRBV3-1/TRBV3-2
CASSQRARQHNQPQHF
TGTGCCAGCAGCCAGCGAGCGAGACAGCACAATCAGCCCCAGCATTTT
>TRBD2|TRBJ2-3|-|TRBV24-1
CATSDTSGKGTDTQYF
TGTGCCACCAGTGATACTAGCGGAAAAGGCACAGATACGCAGTATTTT
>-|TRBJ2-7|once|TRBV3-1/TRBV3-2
CASSQDFGQLGASSYEQYF
TGTGCCAGCAGCCAAGATTTCGGACAACTTGGGGCCAGCTCCTACGAGCAGTACTTC
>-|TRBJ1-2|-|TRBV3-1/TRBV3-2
CASSPIQGAYGYTF
TGTGCCAGCAGCCCTATACAGGGTGCCTATGGCTACACCTTC
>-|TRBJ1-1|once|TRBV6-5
CASSSRDWGKAFF
TGTGCCAGCAGTTCCCGGGACTGGGGTAAAGCTTTCTTT
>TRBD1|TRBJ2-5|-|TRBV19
CASSIDHTSTGSGTQYF
TGTGCCAGTAGTATCGACCACACATCGACAGGGAGTGGGACCCAGTACTTC
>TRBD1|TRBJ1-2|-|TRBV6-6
CASSLGQGAVSNYGYTF
TGTGCCAGCAGTCTCGGACAGGGGGCGGTGTCAAACTATGGCTACACCTTC
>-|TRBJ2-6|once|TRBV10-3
CAIWQGIAGANVLTF
TGTGCCATCTGGCAGGGGATAGCTGGGGCCAACGTCCTGACTTTC
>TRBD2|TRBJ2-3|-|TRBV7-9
CASSLSGTTDTQYF
TGTGCCAGCAGCCTTAGCGGGACAACAGATACGCAGTATTTT
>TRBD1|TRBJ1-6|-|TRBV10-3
CAIREGAARSPLHF
TGTGCCATCAGGGAGGGGGCAGCACGATCACCCCTCCACTTT
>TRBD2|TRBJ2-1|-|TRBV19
CASSPSWLAGVRNEQFF
TGTGCCAGTAGCCCTAGTTGGCTAGCGGGAGTTAGGAATGAGCAGTTCTTC
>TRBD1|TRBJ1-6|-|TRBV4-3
CASSQETGNSPLHF
TGCGCCAGCAGCCAAGAGACAGGGAACTCACCCCTCCACTTT
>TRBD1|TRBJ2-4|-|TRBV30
CAFSQGIGIQYF
TGTGCCTTCTCACAGGGGATAGGCATTCAGTACTTC
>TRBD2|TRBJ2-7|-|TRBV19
CASSILGTSGTYEQYF
TGTGCCAGTAGTATACTTGGGACTAGCGGAACCTACGAGCAGTACTTC
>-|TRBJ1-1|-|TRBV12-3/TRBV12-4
CANKQSPNTEAFF
TGTGCCAACAAACAGAGCCCTAACACTGAAGCTTTCTTT
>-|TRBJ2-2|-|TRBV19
CASSIQQGSGELFF
TGTGCCAGTAGTATACAGCAGGGGTCCGGGGAGCTGTTTTTT
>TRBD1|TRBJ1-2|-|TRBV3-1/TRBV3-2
CASSHARTGTANYGYTF
TGTGCCAGCAGCCACGCCCGTACCGGGACAGCTAACTATGGCTACACCTTC
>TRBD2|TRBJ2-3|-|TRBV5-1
CASSPRGGGGTDTQYF
TGCGCCAGCAGCCCCCGGGGGGGCGGGGGCACAGATACGCAGTATTTT
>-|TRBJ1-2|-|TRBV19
CASSKSGVSGYTF
TGTGCCAGTAGTAAGTCAGGGGTGTCGGGCTACACCTTC
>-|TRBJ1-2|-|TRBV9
CASSATGYGYTF
TGTGCCAGCAGCGCTACAGGGTATGGCTACACCTTC
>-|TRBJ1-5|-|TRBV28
CASSPHQGYQPQHF
TGTGCCAGCAGTCCCCACCAGGGTTATCAGCCCCAGCATTTT
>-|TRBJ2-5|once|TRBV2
CASIEGMGETQYF
TGTGCCAGCATCGAGGGTATGGGAGAGACCCAGTACTTC
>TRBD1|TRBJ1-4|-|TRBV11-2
CASTQDREGEKLFF
TGTGCCAGCACCCAGGACAGGGAGGGTGAAAAACTGTTTTTT
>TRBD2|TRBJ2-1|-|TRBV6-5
CASSYLAGGTYNEQFF
TGTGCCAGCAGTTACCTAGCGGGAGGGACGTACAATGAGCAGTTCTTC